The 25 T cell receptor beta chains presented below share a single source sample, sequenced in a study of blood T cell repertoires in COVID-19. Clones were read by immunoSEQ multiplex PCR, and TCRdb kept only the in-frame ones, dropping some. Here the sample spans around 170,000 clones, less than 90% being singletons. The sequencing input was peripheral blood. The receptors originated from a man aged 55 to 70 with acute or convalescent COVID-19.

This chain connects TRBV7-2 to TRBJ2-3; the match to TRBD1 covers 9 bases. The germline V gene encodes CDR1 SGHTA and CDR2 FQGNSA. This CDR3 contains 18 residues. The V segment lost 0 bases and the J segment 2 bases; nucleotides outside the gene matches: 9. For the CDR3, the DNA is TGTGCCAGCAGCTTAGCGGGGCCGGGACAGGGCGTCACAGATACGCAGTATTTT. It yields the protein CASSLAGPGQGVTDTQYF.

This clone was picked up a small number of times. V and J are TRBV18 and TRBJ1-3; D possibly corresponds to TRBD1 (5 bases). The CDR3 consists of 16 residues. V was pared by 3 bases and J by 4 bases, with 16 bases between. Germline V lookup: CDR1 KGHSH, CDR2 LQKENI. Written as DNA, the CDR3 is TGTGCCAGCTCACCCCGCCAGGGTCAATACGGAAACACCATATATTTT. Protein sequence: CASSPRQGQYGNTIYF. The entire variable domain, with the rest obtained from reference TRBV18 and TRBJ1-3, is as follows: NAGVMQNPRHLVRRRGQEARLRCSPMKGHSHVYWYRQLPEEGLKFMVYLQKENIIDESGMPKERFSAEFPKEGPSILRIQQVVRGDSAAYFCASSPRQGQYGNTIYFGEGSWLTVV.

This clone has a handful of counts. V and J are TRBV6-5 and TRBJ2-3, with a tentative D call TRBD2 (6 bases). The V end was cut by 0 bases, the J end by 4 bases, with 8 bases between. The CDR3 covers 14 residues. Germline lookup yields CDR1 MNHEY and CDR2 SVGAGI. CDR3 sequence (DNA): TGTGCCAGCAGTTACTCGAAGCGGGCAGATACGCAGTATTTT. The encoded protein is CASSYSKRADTQYF.

J is TRBJ2-3 and V is TRBV12-5, with a possible D match to TRBD1 (6 bases). This CDR3 has 11 residues. Trimming cost V 7 bases and J 10 bases, with 12 bases left between them. Germline V gene sequence: CDR1 LGHNT, CDR2 FRNRAP. In DNA form, the CDR3 reads TGTGCTAGTGTTGAACAGGGACCGCAGTATTTT. This translates into CASVEQGPQYF.

V and J are TRBV27 and TRBJ1-1, with D maybe TRBD1 (5 bases). CDR1 MNHEY and CDR2 SMNVEV come from the germline V gene (reference sequence). V was shortened by 2 bases and J by 8 bases, with 6 bases between the two germline ends. The CDR3 has 11 amino acids. This CDR3 is CASSLGGEAFF. CDR3 DNA sequence: TGTGCCAGCAGTTTAGGGGGGGAAGCTTTCTTT.

The V call is TRBV5-1, the J call TRBJ1-1, with TRBD1 matching over 9 bases. Looked up from germline, CDR1 is SGHRS and CDR2 is YFSETQ. This CDR3 region has 15 residues. V was clipped by 3 bases and J by 5 bases; unmatched bases: 8. The CDR3 DNA follows: TGCGCCAGCAGCTACACAGGGGGCGCAAGGACTGAAGCTTTCTTT. Translated, it gives CASSYTGGARTEAFF.

The CDR3 sequence: CASSPSLDEQYF. The CDR3 DNA sequence: TGTGCCAGCTCACCATCACTAGACGAGCAGTACTTC. The gene calls are TRBV18 and TRBJ2-7; maybe TRBD2 (5 bases). Per germline, CDR1 KGHSH and CDR2 LQKENI. CDR3 length equals 12 residues. The V end lost 2 bases, the J end lost 5 bases, and 7 bases lay between the germline ends.

This clone has just one count. Within the sample, other DNA sequences also encode this same CDR3. The gene calls are TRBV5-1 and TRBJ1-4; D possibly corresponds to TRBD1 (6 bases). Trimming shortened V by 2 bases and J by 2 bases, and 10 bases separated the two germline ends. Germline-derived CDR1 and CDR2 are SGHRS and YFSETQ. CDR3 length: 15 amino acids. The CDR3 nucleotides are TGCGCCAGCAGCTTTAGGCAGGGGACTAATGAAAAACTGTTTTTT. As protein: CASSFRQGTNEKLFF.

The chain uses TRBV25-1 and TRBJ1-4; 7 bases fit TRBD1. Germline CDR1 MGHDK, CDR2 SYGVNS. This CDR3 has 15 amino acids. V lost 1 base to trimming and J lost 3 bases; unmatched junction nucleotides: 2. The CDR3, as DNA: TGTGCCAGCAGTGAATGGGGGACAGCTAATGAAAAACTGTTTTTT. It yields the protein CASSEWGTANEKLFF.

Only one count was recorded for this clone. The chain employs TRBV5-6 and TRBJ2-2, with D tentatively TRBD1 (5 bases). V was trimmed by 3 bases and J by 7 bases, leaving 10 bases between them. Germline V gene lookup returns CDR1 SGHDT and CDR2 YYEEEE. The CDR3 is made up of 13 amino acids. DNA of the CDR3: TGTGCCAGCAGCTCAAGGGGTTACGGGGAGCTGTTTTTT. This codes for CASSSRGYGELFF.

This clone appeared a single time. The chain has TRBV3-1 (or the pseudogene TRBV3-2) and TRBJ1-4; TRBD1 agrees at 7 bases. The length of the CDR3 is 13 residues. Per the germline V gene, CDR1 is LGHDT and CDR2 is YNNKEL (reference sequence). With 4 bases clipped from V and 4 bases from J, the junction kept 0 bases outside the gene matches. CDR3 bases: TGTGCCAGCAGCCGACAGGGTAATGAAAAACTGTTTTTT. This encodes CASSRQGNEKLFF.

The chain uses TRBV12-3 or TRBV12-4 and TRBJ1-3; D gene unclear. The CDR3 runs to 12 residues. V was trimmed by 2 bases and J by 4 bases, leaving 3 bases between them. The CDR3 DNA is TGTGCCAGCAGTTTACTAGGAAACACCATATATTTT. Amino acid sequence: CASSLLGNTIYF.

This clone was detected many times. The chain links TRBV19 to TRBJ2-7, with a tentative D call TRBD1 (6 bases). The CDR3 length is 15 residues. Trimming took 3 bases from V and 4 from J, leaving 16 bases between them. CDR1 is LNHDA and CDR2 is SQIVND in the germline V gene (reference sequence). CDR3 bases: TGTGCCAGTAGTATGAAGGGAGACAGGCGATACGAGCAGTACTTC. Translating it yields CASSMKGDRRYEQYF. The whole variable domain, remainder taken from reference TRBV19 and TRBJ2-7, is DGGITQSPKYLFRKEGQNVTLSCEQNLNHDAMYWYRQDPGQGLRLIYYSQIVNDFQKGDIAEGYSVSREKKESFPLTVTSAQKNPTAFYLCASSMKGDRRYEQYFGPGTRLTVT.

This clone appeared a single time. The chain is built from TRBV6-1 and TRBJ1-3; 8 bases match TRBD1. The ends lost 2 bases at V and 0 bases at J; junction bases unmatched: 12. Germline CDR1 reads MNHNS; CDR2 reads SASEGT. The CDR3 contains 19 residues. Here the CDR3 DNA reads TGTGCCAGCAGTGAACAGGGGGCCGGGTGGAGAAGCTCTGGAAACACCATATATTTT. Amino acid sequence: CASSEQGAGWRSSGNTIYF.

The rearrangement uses TRBV11-2 and TRBJ1-1; 7 nucleotides agree with TRBD1. Germline loops: CDR1 SGHAT, CDR2 FQNNGV. The CDR3 runs 14 residues. Trimming removed 4 bases from V and 0 bases from J; junction bases left unmatched: 2. Written as DNA, the CDR3 is TGTGCCAGCAGCTGGACAGGAGTGAACACTGAAGCTTTCTTT. Protein sequence: CASSWTGVNTEAFF.

The genes are TRBV5-1 and TRBJ1-2; no reliable D call. The CDR3 has 13 amino acids. Germline CDR1 and CDR2: SGHRS and YFSETQ. V dropped 6 bases and J dropped 4 bases, with 13 bases sitting between them. The CDR3 here is CASTTSGGYGYTF. CDR3 in DNA: TGCGCCAGCACCACTTCGGGAGGCTATGGCTACACCTTC.

This clone was seen a single time. The V gene is TRBV11-2, the J gene TRBJ1-1, with TRBD1 matching over 8 bases. Germline CDR1 SGHAT, CDR2 FQNNGV. The CDR3 is made up of 17 amino acids. J lost 1 base, V lost 0 bases, and 7 bases had no gene match. The CDR3 bases are TGTGCCAGCAGCTTAGATGCCAGGGGGCCTGGGAACACTGAAGCTTTCTTT. This codes for CASSLDARGPGNTEAFF.

V usage is TRBV24-1 and J usage is TRBJ1-1; 7 bases match TRBD1. V trimming: 3 bases; J trimming: 4 bases; junction bases outside the gene matches: 7. The germline gives CDR1 KGHDR, CDR2 SFDVKD. The length of the CDR3 is 15 residues. CDR3 protein: CATSDGRDRRTEAFF. DNA for the CDR3: TGTGCCACCAGTGATGGGCGGGACAGACGCACTGAAGCTTTCTTT.

The chain is built from TRBV30 and TRBJ1-4; D possibly corresponds to TRBD1 (5 bases). The CDR3 loop spans 13 amino acids. With 3 bases removed from V and 7 bases from J, the gap between germline ends came to 12 bases. Per germline, CDR1 GTSNPN and CDR2 SVGIG (reference sequence). CDR3 DNA: TGTGCCTGGAGCGGGGGGAGAGGTGAAAAACTGTTTTTT. The encoded protein is CAWSGGRGEKLFF.

This clone was counted once. The rearrangement uses TRBV19 and TRBJ2-3, with TRBD2 identical over 9 bases. CDR1 and CDR2 from the germline V gene are LNHDA and SQIVND (reference sequence). The CDR3 totals 16 residues. The J segment lost 5 bases and the V segment lost 6 bases, leaving 12 bases of the junction unmatched. This chain's CDR3 is CASSPSGSGGLDTQYF. The CDR3 DNA reads TGTGCCAGTAGCCCCTCAGGTAGCGGGGGTTTAGATACGCAGTATTTT.

The rearrangement uses TRBV10-2 and TRBJ2-3; 9 bases are shared with TRBD2. Germline V CDR1 and CDR2: WSHSY, SAAADI. V was clipped by 2 bases and J by 4 bases; unmatched bases: 7. This CDR3 contains 16 residues. CDR3 sequence: CASSETTGGGADTQYF. The DNA for the CDR3 is TGCGCCAGCAGTGAGACTACCGGCGGGGGGGCAGATACGCAGTATTTT.

The sample holds one count of this clone. This chain connects TRBV4-3 to TRBJ1-4, with D possibly TRBD1 on 5 matching bases. CDR3 size: 16 residues. Germline CDR1 reads LGHNA; CDR2 reads YSLEER. V lost 0 bases to trimming and J lost 4 bases, with 12 bases between them. CDR3 residues: CASSQEGPGFNEKLFF. Here the CDR3 DNA reads TGCGCCAGCAGCCAAGAGGGGCCAGGGTTTAATGAAAAACTGTTTTTT.

The rearrangement uses TRBV5-1 and TRBJ2-3, with TRBD2 matching 12 bases. Germline-derived CDR1 and CDR2 are SGHRS and YFSETQ. J was trimmed by 7 bases and V by 1 base; bases with no gene match: 7. CDR3 length equals 16 residues. The CDR3 DNA sequence: TGCGCCAGCAGCTTGAAACTAGCGGGGGGTGCCCATACGCAGTATTTT. Translated, it gives CASSLKLAGGAHTQYF. The full variable domain, completed using reference TRBV5-1 and TRBJ2-3, is KAGVTQTPRYLIKTRGQQVTLSCSPISGHRSVSWYQQTPGQGLQFLFEYFSETQRNKGNFPGRFSGRQFSNSRSEMNVSTLELGDSALYLCASSLKLAGGAHTQYFGPGTRLTVL.

The gene calls are TRBV14 and TRBJ1-2; D is ambiguous. V lost 3 bases, J lost 0 bases, and 5 bases lay in between. The germline gives CDR1 SGHDN, CDR2 FVKESK. The CDR3 is 13 amino acids. The DNA for the CDR3 is TGTGCCAGCAGCCACTCAGCTAACTATGGCTACACCTTC. Translating it yields CASSHSANYGYTF.

This clone was picked up a small number of times. The chain's CDR3 is CASSLEGSLGATQENTIYF. The DNA of the CDR3 is TGTGCCAGCAGCTTAGAAGGATCTTTGGGGGCCACCCAGGAGAACACCATATATTTT. The rearrangement uses TRBV11-2 and TRBJ1-3, with D maybe TRBD1 (6 bases). Germline lookup yields CDR1 SGHAT and CDR2 FQNNGV. With 0 bases removed from V and 7 bases from J, the gap between germline ends came to 25 bases. The CDR3 consists of 19 residues.